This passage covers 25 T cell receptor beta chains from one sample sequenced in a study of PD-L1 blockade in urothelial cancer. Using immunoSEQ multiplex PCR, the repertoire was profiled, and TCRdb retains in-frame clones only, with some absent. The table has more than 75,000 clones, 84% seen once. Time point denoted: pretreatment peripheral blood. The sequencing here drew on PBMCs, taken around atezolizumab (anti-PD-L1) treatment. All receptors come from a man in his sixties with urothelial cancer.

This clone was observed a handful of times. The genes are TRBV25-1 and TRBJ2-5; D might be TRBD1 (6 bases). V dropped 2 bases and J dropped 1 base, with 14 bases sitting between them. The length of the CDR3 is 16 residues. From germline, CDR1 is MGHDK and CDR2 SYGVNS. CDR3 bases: TGTGCCAGCAGTGAAGGCCAGGGGTTGGGCCAAGAGACCCAGTACTTC. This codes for CASSEGQGLGQETQYF.

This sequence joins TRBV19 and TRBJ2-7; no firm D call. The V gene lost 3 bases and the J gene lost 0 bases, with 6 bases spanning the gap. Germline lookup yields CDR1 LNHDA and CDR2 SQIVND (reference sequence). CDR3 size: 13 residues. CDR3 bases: TGTGCCAGTAGTATCCCCAGCTCCTACGAGCAGTACTTC. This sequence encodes CASSIPSSYEQYF.

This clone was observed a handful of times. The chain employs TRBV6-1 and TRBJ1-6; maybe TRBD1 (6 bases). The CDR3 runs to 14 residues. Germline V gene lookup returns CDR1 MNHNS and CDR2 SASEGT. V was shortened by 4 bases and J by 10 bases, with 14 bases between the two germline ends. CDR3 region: CASSAQGDRSPLHF. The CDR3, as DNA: TGTGCCAGCAGTGCACAGGGAGATAGATCACCCCTCCACTTT.

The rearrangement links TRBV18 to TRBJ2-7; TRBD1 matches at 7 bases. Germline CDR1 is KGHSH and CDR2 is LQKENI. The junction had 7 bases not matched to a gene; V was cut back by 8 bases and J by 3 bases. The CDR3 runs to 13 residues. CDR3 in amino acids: CASRMTGRYEQYF. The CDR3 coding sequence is TGTGCCAGCAGAATGACAGGGCGCTACGAGCAGTACTTC.

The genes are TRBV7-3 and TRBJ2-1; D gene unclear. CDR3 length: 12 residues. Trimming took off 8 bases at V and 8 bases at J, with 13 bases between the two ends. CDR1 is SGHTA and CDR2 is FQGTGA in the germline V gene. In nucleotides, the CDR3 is TGTGCCAGCGCCGACTTTAAGGATGAGCAGTTCTTC. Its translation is CASADFKDEQFF.

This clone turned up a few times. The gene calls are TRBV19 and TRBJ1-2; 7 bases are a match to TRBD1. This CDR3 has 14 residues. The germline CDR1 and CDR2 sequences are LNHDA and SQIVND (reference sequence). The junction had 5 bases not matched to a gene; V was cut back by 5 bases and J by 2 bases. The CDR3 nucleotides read TGTGCCAGTAGTCCCGTGACAGGGAACTATGGCTACACCTTC. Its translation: CASSPVTGNYGYTF.

CDR3 residues: CASGLSWGTGSGPGANVLTF. Written as DNA, the CDR3 is TGTGCTAGTGGTTTATCTTGGGGGACAGGGTCGGGTCCTGGGGCCAACGTCCTGACTTTC. The gene calls are TRBV12-5 and TRBJ2-6; 9 bases are shared with TRBD1. The CDR3 runs to 20 residues. Germline assignment: CDR1 LGHNT and CDR2 FRNRAP. The V and J ends lost 3 bases and 2 bases, in that order; junction bases with no gene match: 14.

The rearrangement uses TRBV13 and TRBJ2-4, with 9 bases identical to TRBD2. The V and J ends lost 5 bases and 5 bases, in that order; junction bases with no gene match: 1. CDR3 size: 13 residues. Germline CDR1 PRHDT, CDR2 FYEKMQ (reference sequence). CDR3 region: CASSRLAENIQYF. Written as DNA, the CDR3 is TGTGCCAGCAGCCGACTAGCGGAAAACATTCAGTACTTC.

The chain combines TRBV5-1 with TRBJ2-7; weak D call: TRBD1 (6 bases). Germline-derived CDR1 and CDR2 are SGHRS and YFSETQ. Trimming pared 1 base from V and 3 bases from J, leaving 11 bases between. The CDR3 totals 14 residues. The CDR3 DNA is TGCGCCAGCAGCTTGTCAGGGGCACTCTACGAGCAGTACTTC. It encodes CASSLSGALYEQYF. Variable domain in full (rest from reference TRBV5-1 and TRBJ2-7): KAGVTQTPRYLIKTRGQQVTLSCSPISGHRSVSWYQQTPGQGLQFLFEYFSETQRNKGNFPGRFSGRQFSNSRSEMNVSTLELGDSALYLCASSLSGALYEQYFGPGTRLTVT.

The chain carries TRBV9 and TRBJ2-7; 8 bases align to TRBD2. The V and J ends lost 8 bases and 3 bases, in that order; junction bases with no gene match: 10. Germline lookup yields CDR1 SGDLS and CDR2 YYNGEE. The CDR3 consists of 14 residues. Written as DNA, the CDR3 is TGTGCCAGTTCTATAAGCGGGGGAATCTACGAGCAGTACTTC. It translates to CASSISGGIYEQYF.

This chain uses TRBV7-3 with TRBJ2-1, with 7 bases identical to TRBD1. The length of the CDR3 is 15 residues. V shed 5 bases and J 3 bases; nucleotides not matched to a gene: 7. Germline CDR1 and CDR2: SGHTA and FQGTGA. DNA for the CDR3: TGTGCCAGCAGCACGGACCGGGACAGCTACAATGAGCAGTTCTTC. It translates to CASSTDRDSYNEQFF. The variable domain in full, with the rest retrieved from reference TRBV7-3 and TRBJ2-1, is GAGVSQTPSNKVTEKGKYVELRCDPISGHTALYWYRQSLGQGPEFLIYFQGTGAADDSGLPNDRFFAVRPEGSVSTLKIQRTERGDSAVYLCASSTDRDSYNEQFFGPGTRLTVL.

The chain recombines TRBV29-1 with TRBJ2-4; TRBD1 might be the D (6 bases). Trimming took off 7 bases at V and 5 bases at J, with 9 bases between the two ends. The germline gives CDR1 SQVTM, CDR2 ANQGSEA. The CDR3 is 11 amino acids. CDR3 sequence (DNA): TGCAGCGCTTGGACAGAAAACATTCAGTACTTC. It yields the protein CSAWTENIQYF.

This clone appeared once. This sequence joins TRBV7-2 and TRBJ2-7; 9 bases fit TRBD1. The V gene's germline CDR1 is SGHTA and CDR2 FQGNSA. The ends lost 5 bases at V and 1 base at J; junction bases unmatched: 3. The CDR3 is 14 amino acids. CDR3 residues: CASSLGTGSYEQYF. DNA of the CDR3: TGTGCCAGCAGCCTCGGGACAGGGTCCTACGAGCAGTACTTC.

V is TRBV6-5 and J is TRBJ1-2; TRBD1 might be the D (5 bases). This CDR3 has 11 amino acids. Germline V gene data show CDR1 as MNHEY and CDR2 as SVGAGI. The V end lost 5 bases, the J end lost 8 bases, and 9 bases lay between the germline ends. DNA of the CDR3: TGTGCCAGCAGTAGGGGCCCCGGCTACACCTTC. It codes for CASSRGPGYTF.

CDR3 residues: CASSHRGAGGTGELFF. The CDR3 nucleotides read TGTGCCAGCAGTCACCGCGGAGCGGGGGGCACCGGGGAGCTGTTTTTT. The chain uses TRBV5-4 and TRBJ2-2; TRBD2 agrees at 9 bases. Germline V gene data show CDR1 as SGHNT and CDR2 as YYREEE (reference sequence). The CDR3 contains 16 residues. With 5 bases clipped from V and 4 bases from J, the junction kept 9 bases outside the gene matches.

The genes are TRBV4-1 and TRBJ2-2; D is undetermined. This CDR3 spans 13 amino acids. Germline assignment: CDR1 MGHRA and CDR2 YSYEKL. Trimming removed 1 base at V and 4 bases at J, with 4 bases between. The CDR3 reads CASSQVLTGELFF. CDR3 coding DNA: TGCGCCAGCAGCCAAGTACTCACCGGGGAGCTGTTTTTT.

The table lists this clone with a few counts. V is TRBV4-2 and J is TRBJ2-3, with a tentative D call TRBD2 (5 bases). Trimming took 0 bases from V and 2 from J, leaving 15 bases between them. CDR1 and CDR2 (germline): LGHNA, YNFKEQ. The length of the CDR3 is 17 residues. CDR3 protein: CASSQEAAGAATDTQYF. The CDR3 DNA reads TGTGCCAGCAGCCAAGAGGCGGCGGGTGCCGCCACAGATACGCAGTATTTT.

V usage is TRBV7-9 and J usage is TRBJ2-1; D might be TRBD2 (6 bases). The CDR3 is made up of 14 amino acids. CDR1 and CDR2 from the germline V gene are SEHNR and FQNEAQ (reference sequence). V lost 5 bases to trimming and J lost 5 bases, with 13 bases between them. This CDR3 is CASSPGLKDNEQFF. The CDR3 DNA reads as TGTGCCAGCAGCCCAGGACTAAAGGACAATGAGCAGTTCTTC.

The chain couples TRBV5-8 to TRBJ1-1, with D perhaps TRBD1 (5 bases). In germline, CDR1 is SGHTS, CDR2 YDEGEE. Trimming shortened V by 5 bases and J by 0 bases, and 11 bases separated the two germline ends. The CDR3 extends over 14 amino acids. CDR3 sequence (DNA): TGTGCCAGCAGGAGGAGGGGCATGAACACTGAAGCTTTCTTT. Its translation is CASRRRGMNTEAFF.

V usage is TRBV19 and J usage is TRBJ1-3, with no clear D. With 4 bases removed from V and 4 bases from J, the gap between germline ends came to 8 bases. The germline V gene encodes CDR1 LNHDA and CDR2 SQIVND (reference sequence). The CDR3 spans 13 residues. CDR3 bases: TGTGCCAGTAGTACAACTCGGGGAAACACCATATATTTT. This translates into CASSTTRGNTIYF.

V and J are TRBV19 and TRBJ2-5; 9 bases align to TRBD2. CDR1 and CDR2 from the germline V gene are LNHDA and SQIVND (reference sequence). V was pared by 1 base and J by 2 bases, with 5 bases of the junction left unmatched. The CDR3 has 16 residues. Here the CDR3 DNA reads TGTGCCAGTAGTATAGGTAGCGGGAGAGCTCAAGAGACCCAGTACTTC. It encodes CASSIGSGRAQETQYF.

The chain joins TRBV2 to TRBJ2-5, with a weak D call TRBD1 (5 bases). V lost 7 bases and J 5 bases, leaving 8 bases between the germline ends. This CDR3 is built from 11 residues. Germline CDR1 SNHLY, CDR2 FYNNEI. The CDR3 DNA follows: TGTGCCAGCACTAGACAGGAGACCCAGTACTTC. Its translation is CASTRQETQYF.

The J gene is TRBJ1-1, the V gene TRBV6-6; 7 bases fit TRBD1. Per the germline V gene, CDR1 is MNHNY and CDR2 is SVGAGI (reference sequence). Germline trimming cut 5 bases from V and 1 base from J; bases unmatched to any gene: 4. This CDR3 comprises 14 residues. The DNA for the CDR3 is TGTGCCAGCAGTCGACAGGGTTGGAACACTGAAGCTTTCTTT. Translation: CASSRQGWNTEAFF.

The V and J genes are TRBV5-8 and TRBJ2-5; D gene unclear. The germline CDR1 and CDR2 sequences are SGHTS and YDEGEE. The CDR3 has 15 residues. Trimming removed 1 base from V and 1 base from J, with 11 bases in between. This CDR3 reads CASSLYVRFQETQYF. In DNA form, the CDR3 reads TGTGCCAGCAGCTTGTATGTCCGTTTCCAAGAGACCCAGTACTTC.

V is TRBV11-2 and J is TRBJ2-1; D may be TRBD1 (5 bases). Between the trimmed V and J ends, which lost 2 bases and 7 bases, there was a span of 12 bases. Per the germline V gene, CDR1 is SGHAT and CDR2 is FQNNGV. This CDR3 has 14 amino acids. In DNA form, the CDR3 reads TGTGCCAGCAGCTTACTAGGGGCGGATAATGAGCAGTTCTTC. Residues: CASSLLGADNEQFF.